The 5 T cell receptor beta chains below come from one sample, sequenced in a study of blood T cell repertoires in COVID-19. Libraries were prepared by immunoSEQ multiplex PCR; TCRdb keeps only in-frame clonotypes and omits some of them. The sample lists tens of thousands of clones; 68% were seen once. Sequenced sample: peripheral blood. The receptors were sampled from a woman between 65 and 79 years old with acute or convalescent COVID-19.

The CDR3 sequence is CASSRPTGGFGETQYF. As DNA, the CDR3 is TGTGCCAGCAGTAGACCGACAGGGGGCTTTGGGGAGACCCAGTACTTC. The gene calls are TRBV28 and TRBJ2-5; TRBD1 aligns across 10 bases. The CDR3 runs 16 residues. V gave up 5 bases and J gave up 5 bases; unmatched junction bases: 11. Germline values: CDR1 MDHEN, CDR2 SYDVKM.

The chain joins TRBV6-6 to TRBJ2-7, with D perhaps TRBD1 (7 bases). This CDR3 comprises 16 residues. Germline V gene lookup returns CDR1 MNHNY and CDR2 SVGAGI (reference sequence). V was trimmed by 2 bases and J by 7 bases, leaving 21 bases between them. Written as DNA, the CDR3 is TGTGCCAGCAGTTACACCAGTGGGAGTCAGGGGGGTGAGCAGTACTTC. It yields the protein CASSYTSGSQGGEQYF.

V gene TRBV10-3 combines with J gene TRBJ2-5; D is perhaps TRBD2 (6 bases). CDR1 and CDR2 from the germline V gene are ENHRY and SYGVKD. V was trimmed by 10 bases and J by 2 bases, leaving 14 bases between them. The CDR3 is made up of 13 amino acids. The CDR3 protein is CATLAEWQETQYF. The CDR3 bases are TGTGCCACCTTAGCGGAGTGGCAAGAGACCCAGTACTTC.

The V call is TRBV29-1, the J call TRBJ2-2; D gene unclear. CDR1 SQVTM and CDR2 ANQGSEA come from the germline V gene. The V end was cut by 5 bases, the J end by 2 bases, with 12 bases between. CDR3 length: 14 residues. CDR3 sequence reads: CSVSSATNTGELFF. Written as DNA, the CDR3 is TGCAGCGTTTCTTCCGCGACTAACACCGGGGAGCTGTTTTTT.

This chain uses TRBV5-5 with TRBJ1-2, with D hard to call. CDR1 is SGHKS, CDR2 YYEKEE, per germline (reference sequence). CDR3 length equals 15 residues. Trimming removed 1 base from V and 2 bases from J, with 12 bases in between. Here the CDR3 reads CASSLSVGENYGYTF. CDR3 DNA sequence: TGTGCCAGCAGCTTGTCTGTCGGGGAAAACTATGGCTACACCTTC.